This T cell receptor (beta chain) was identified in a study of blood T cell repertoires in COVID-19. Repertoires were generated with immunoSEQ multiplex PCR, while TCRdb's copy carries only in-frame clones and drops some. The sample lists under 450,000 clones; approximately 91% were seen once. CDR3 length: 17 residues. V trimming: 3 bases; J trimming: 7 bases; junction bases outside the gene matches: 16. Germline values: CDR1 SGHRS, CDR2 YFSETQ. The sample taken for sequencing was peripheral blood. The chain joins TRBV5-1 to TRBJ2-1, with 7 bases lining up with TRBD2. The sequence was obtained from a woman between 40 and 50 years old with COVID-19, enrolled during active disease. The CDR3 bases are TGCGCCAGCAGCTGGGCCGAAACCGGGACTACGGGGAATGAGCAGTTCTTC. This codes for CASSWAETGTTGNEQFF.